These 25 T cell receptor beta chains originate from one sample sequenced in a study of vaccination and CD4 T cells after COVID-19. Described treatment: approximately 11-day PBMC culture with coronavirus spike peptide pools or control peptides (ViraFEST assay). Before the COVID-19 pandemic (2011-2018), CD4+ T cells were obtained from the unexposed donor. Their antigens are not known. Sequencing of DNA taken from cultured CD4+ T cells relied on the Oncomine TCR Beta short-read assay. Once CD4+ T cells had been cultured, genomic DNA was extracted from them. In TCRdb, the PCR reads were re-called with MiXCR into one record per CDR3 protein. The sample comprises fewer than 10,000 distinct CDR3 sequences, about 32% of which are singletons, and 27% rests with the top ten. The sample was CD4+ T cells from blood, cultured in vitro. These receptors originate from a human donor in good health.

The chain combines TRBV12-3 or TRBV12-4 with TRBJ2-7; D gene uncertain. Deletions cut 2 bases from V and 5 bases from J, with 16 bases between. This CDR3 region has 15 residues. The CDR3 sequence is CASSLQGWASHEQYF. The CDR3 DNA sequence: TGTGCCAGCAGTTTACAAGGTTGGGCGTCTCACGAGCAGTACTTC.

Only a few counts were recorded for this clonotype. The chain has TRBV6-2 or TRBV6-3 and TRBJ1-2; D not resolved. Looked up from germline, CDR1 is MNHEY and CDR2 is SVGEGT. This CDR3 has 16 amino acids. V lost 7 bases and J lost 4, with 22 bases in between. In nucleotides, the CDR3 is TGTGCCAGCACCCGCGCTGGCACAGATATTTCCTATGGCTACACCTTC. It is translated as CASTRAGTDISYGYTF.

The CDR3 here is CSAGLGGGELFF. DNA of the CDR3: TGCAGTGCTGGGCTTGGAGGCGGGGAGCTGTTTTTT. The chain links TRBV20-1 to TRBJ2-2; possibly TRBD2 for D (5 bases). The CDR3 has 12 residues. Germline V gene data show CDR1 as DFQATT and CDR2 as SNEGSKA (reference sequence). V was clipped by 5 bases and J by 7 bases, with 11 bases between them.

This chain uses TRBV6-5 with TRBJ2-1; D is unclear. The V end lost 4 bases, the J end lost 7 bases, and 5 bases lay between the germline ends. The CDR3 contains 11 residues. The germline CDR1 and CDR2 sequences are MNHEY and SVGAGI. Here the CDR3 reads CASSSPNEQFF. The CDR3 DNA reads TGTGCCAGCAGTTCGCCTAATGAGCAGTTCTTC.

The rearrangement uses TRBV7-2 and TRBJ1-3; D call uncertain. CDR1 and CDR2 (germline): SGHTA, FQGNSA. With 1 base removed from V and 7 bases from J, the gap between germline ends came to 14 bases. The CDR3 has 15 amino acids. The CDR3 DNA reads TGTGCCAGCAGCTTAGAGGGAGGTGAAATTAACACCATATATTTT. Translation gives CASSLEGGEINTIYF.

Only a few counts were recorded for this clonotype. V usage is TRBV25-1 and J usage is TRBJ1-1; 11 bases agree with TRBD1. V was pared by 3 bases and J by 1 base, with 4 bases of the junction left unmatched. The germline V gene encodes CDR1 MGHDK and CDR2 SYGVNS. The CDR3 consists of 16 residues. This CDR3 is CASSDPGQGANTEAFF. Written as DNA, the CDR3 is TGTGCCAGCAGTGACCCCGGACAGGGGGCGAACACTGAAGCTTTCTTT.

This clonotype has only a few counts. The chain joins TRBV24-1 to TRBJ1-1, with D uncertain. CDR3 length equals 13 residues. The V and J ends lost 9 bases and 0 bases respectively, with 10 bases between them. CDR1 KGHDR and CDR2 SFDVKD come from the germline V gene. CDR3 residues: CATGGSLNTEAFF. The CDR3 region has the DNA TGTGCCACCGGCGGCAGTTTGAACACTGAAGCTTTCTTT.

This clonotype was observed a handful of times. The CDR3 DNA is TGTGCCAGCAGCTCGACCGACAGGACCCCCTACGAGCAGTACTTC. Translating it yields CASSSTDRTPYEQYF. The chain is built from TRBV7-9 and TRBJ2-7; D possibly corresponds to TRBD1 (6 bases). This CDR3 is 15 amino acids long. CDR1 and CDR2 (germline): SEHNR, FQNEAQ (reference sequence). With 4 bases removed from V and 2 bases from J, the gap between germline ends came to 15 bases.

By sample share, this clonotype is medium-sized. V usage is TRBV11-2 and J usage is TRBJ2-7; tentatively, D is TRBD1 (5 bases). Germline V gene sequence: CDR1 SGHAT, CDR2 FQNNGV. Trimming took 1 base from V and 3 from J, leaving 10 bases between them. The CDR3 is 14 residues long. CDR3 sequence reads: CASSLGQYDYEQYF. The CDR3 region has the DNA TGTGCCAGCAGCTTAGGACAGTACGACTACGAGCAGTACTTC.

The rearrangement uses TRBV20-1 and TRBJ1-2; maybe TRBD1 (5 bases). This CDR3 has 14 residues. Germline V gene data show CDR1 as DFQATT and CDR2 as SNEGSKA (reference sequence). Trimming cost V 6 bases and J 2 bases, with 16 bases left between them. CDR3 coding DNA: TGCAGTGCAAAAACAGGATGGGGGAACTATGGCTACACCTTC. It is translated as CSAKTGWGNYGYTF.

The CDR3 nucleotides read TGTGCCAGCAGCTTACGGAGCGGAACTAGCACAGATACGCAGTATTTT. Encoded protein: CASSLRSGTSTDTQYF. V is TRBV7-9 and J is TRBJ2-3; possible D gene TRBD2, 5 bases. Trimming stripped 2 bases from V and 0 bases from J, with 12 bases between. CDR1 is SEHNR, CDR2 FQNEAQ, per germline (reference sequence). The CDR3 runs to 16 residues.

The chain joins TRBV7-2 to TRBJ1-1; D is unclear. CDR1 and CDR2 from the germline V gene are SGHTA and FQGNSA. This CDR3 is built from 14 residues. The germline V and J ends were trimmed by 0 bases and 5 bases, with 10 bases remaining between them. The CDR3 bases are TGTGCCAGCAGCTTAGCCACAGCATTTACTGAAGCTTTCTTT. It yields the protein CASSLATAFTEAFF.

There are a few counts of this clonotype. V is TRBV2 and J is TRBJ2-5; 12 bases are shared with TRBD2. The germline CDR1 and CDR2 sequences are SNHLY and FYNNEI. The CDR3 loop spans 15 amino acids. Trimming cost V 8 bases and J 0 bases; bases outside gene matches: 4. The CDR3 here is CASRGTSGYQETQYF. The DNA for the CDR3 is TGTGCCAGCCGGGGGACTAGCGGGTACCAAGAGACCCAGTACTTC. The whole variable domain, remainder taken from reference TRBV2 and TRBJ2-5, is EPEVTQTPSHQVTQMGQEVILRCVPISNHLYFYWYRQILGQKVEFLVSFYNNEISEKSEIFDDQFSVERPDGSNFTLKIRSTKLEDSAMYFCASRGTSGYQETQYFGPGTRLLVL.

This sequence joins TRBV19 and TRBJ2-5; D could derive from TRBD1 or TRBD2 (5 bases each). Trimming pared 5 bases from V and 5 bases from J, leaving 15 bases between. The length of the CDR3 is 14 residues. Germline lookup yields CDR1 LNHDA and CDR2 SQIVND (reference sequence). The DNA for the CDR3 is TGTGCCAGTAGTCCCGGGACCCTGCGGGAGACCCAGTACTTC. Translated: CASSPGTLRETQYF.

As to this clonotype: A junction boundary mismatches the germline segment, possibly from a read error. The chain links TRBV25-1 to TRBJ1-5; D gene ambiguous. CDR3 length: 13 amino acids. Germline assignment: CDR1 MGHDK and CDR2 SYGVNS. CDR3 DNA: TGTGTCAGCAGTGAATCGGGCAATCAGCCCCAGCATTTT. Encoded protein: CVSSESGNQPQHF.

This clonotype was observed a handful of times. The chain employs TRBV28 and TRBJ1-2; D might be TRBD1 (6 bases). This CDR3 spans 14 amino acids. The germline V and J ends were trimmed by 4 bases and 2 bases, with 11 bases remaining between them. In germline, CDR1 is MDHEN, CDR2 SYDVKM. In DNA form, the CDR3 reads TGTGCCAGCAGTTCCTACGACAGGAACTATGGCTACACCTTC. This gives the protein CASSSYDRNYGYTF.

The V and J genes are TRBV12-3 or TRBV12-4 and TRBJ1-1; 8 bases fit TRBD1. J was trimmed by 6 bases and V by 6 bases; bases with no gene match: 12. This CDR3 contains 15 residues. The CDR3 loop reads CASSPGQGGGPEAFF. CDR3 DNA: TGTGCCAGCAGCCCTGGACAGGGAGGGGGCCCTGAAGCTTTCTTT.

The CDR3 sequence: CASSEATGGTPQHF. The CDR3 DNA reads TGTGCCAGCAGTGAAGCTACCGGGGGGACGCCCCAGCATTTT. The chain is built from TRBV6-1 and TRBJ1-5; TRBD1 is a possible D gene (5 bases). Trimming stripped 0 bases from V and 9 bases from J, with 12 bases between. From germline, CDR1 is MNHNS and CDR2 SASEGT. This CDR3 contains 14 residues.

The chain's CDR3 is CSAPDNPNQPQHF. Here the CDR3 DNA reads TGCAGTGCCCCGGACAACCCAAATCAGCCCCAGCATTTT. This chain links TRBV20-1 with TRBJ1-5; weak D call: TRBD1 (5 bases). The germline CDR1 and CDR2 sequences are DFQATT and SNEGSKA (reference sequence). V lost 6 bases to trimming and J lost 4 bases, with 13 bases between them. This CDR3 is built from 13 residues.

This clonotype was seen a few times. The rearrangement joins TRBV6-1 to TRBJ1-1; TRBD1 agrees at 7 bases. Per the germline V gene, CDR1 is MNHNS and CDR2 is SASEGT. The CDR3 spans 13 residues. V lost 6 bases, J lost 1 base, and 2 bases stayed unmatched. The CDR3 reads CASRRQGNTEAFF. The DNA for the CDR3 is TGTGCCAGCAGAAGACAGGGGAACACTGAAGCTTTCTTT.

The rearrangement uses TRBV7-8 and TRBJ2-7; weak D call: TRBD2 (6 bases). Germline CDR1 and CDR2: SGHVS and FQNEAQ. This CDR3 has 16 residues. V was cut by 0 bases and J by 2 bases, with 14 bases left in between. The CDR3 here is CASSLARLALTYEQYF. As DNA, the CDR3 is TGTGCCAGCAGCTTAGCGAGGCTAGCGCTAACCTACGAGCAGTACTTC. Drawing the rest from reference TRBV7-8 and TRBJ2-7, the complete variable domain is GAGVSQSPRYKVAKRGQDVALRCDPISGHVSLFWYQQALGQGPEFLTYFQNEAQLDKSGLPSDRFFAERPEGSVSTLKIQRTQQEDSAVYLCASSLARLALTYEQYFGPGTRLTVT.

The V and J genes are TRBV4-3 and TRBJ1-3; D remains ambiguous. Germline V gene data show CDR1 as LGHNA and CDR2 as YSLEER. This CDR3 spans 15 amino acids. Trimming took 2 bases from V and 1 from J, leaving 9 bases between them. The CDR3 DNA follows: TGCGCCAGCAGCCAACTGGCGGGATCTGGAAACACCATATATTTT. Translation gives CASSQLAGSGNTIYF.

The V gene is TRBV19, the J gene TRBJ2-5; D unclear. The CDR3 loop spans 15 amino acids. V was trimmed by 3 bases and J by 0 bases, leaving 11 bases between them. Germline CDR1 is LNHDA and CDR2 is SQIVND (reference sequence). The CDR3 is CASSIRGSYQETQYF. In DNA form, the CDR3 reads TGTGCCAGTAGTATTCGTGGGTCTTACCAAGAGACCCAGTACTTC. The complete variable domain, with remaining parts taken from reference TRBV19 and TRBJ2-5, reads DGGITQSPKYLFRKEGQNVTLSCEQNLNHDAMYWYRQDPGQGLRLIYYSQIVNDFQKGDIAEGYSVSREKKESFPLTVTSAQKNPTAFYLCASSIRGSYQETQYFGPGTRLLVL.

The chain employs TRBV5-1 and TRBJ2-7; 9 bases map to TRBD1. This CDR3 is 17 amino acids long. Germline loops: CDR1 SGHRS, CDR2 YFSETQ. J was trimmed by 3 bases and V by 3 bases; bases with no gene match: 13. This CDR3 reads CASSSTGTGSRVYEQYF. The CDR3 DNA reads TGCGCCAGCAGCTCCACCGGGACAGGGTCCCGGGTCTACGAGCAGTACTTC.

The chain combines TRBV10-2 with TRBJ1-2; a weak D match, TRBD1 (5 bases). The germline V gene has CDR1 WSHSY and CDR2 SAAADI. The CDR3 consists of 15 residues. V shed 6 bases and J shed 3 bases, with 17 bases lying between them. The CDR3 nucleotides are TGCGCCAGCAGACCGCGGGACGGTAGATACTATGGCTACACCTTC. Its protein product is CASRPRDGRYYGYTF.